The clone carrying this T cell receptor beta chain appeared a few times. Its antigen is unidentified. The data were taken from a study of quantifying T cell responses using KT2 cells. Study-level information: Reverse transcription used primers in the TCR alpha and beta constant regions. Under optimum conditions, T4 ligation efficiency was estimated at more than 10%. Study results and caveats: Very high KT2 spike-in numbers caused saturation in KT2 sequence detection.

The cDNA 3' end received a ligated oligonucleotide with a UMI. An equimolar mix of RC1.1 and RC1.2 primed the beta chain across TRBC1 and TRBC2. TCRdb reprocessed the UMI-ligation and nested PCR reads via MiXCR and lists one record per CDR3 protein. The table records approximately 46,000 distinct CDR3 sequences, 11% of them present only once. Germline trimming cut 6 bases from V and 4 bases from J; bases unmatched to any gene: 5. The CDR3 runs to 13 residues. The sample is PBMC spiked with counted cells of clone KT2. The chain joins TRBV12-3 or TRBV12-4 to TRBJ1-1; 7 bases are a match to TRBD1. The sequencing input was PBMCs spiked with cells of the T cell clone KT2. The sequence was obtained from a human donor. This chain's CDR3 is CASRQGGITEAFF. The CDR3 coding sequence is TGTGCCAGCAGGCAGGGGGGGATCACTGAAGCTTTCTTT.